This T cell receptor beta chain comes out of a study of blood T cell repertoires in COVID-19. The CDR3 loop spans 15 amino acids. V was clipped by 5 bases and J by 4 bases; unmatched bases: 6. Germline V CDR1 and CDR2: SGHVS, FNYEAQ. Profiled with immunoSEQ multiplex PCR; TCRdb holds only in-frame clones, not every one. The repertoire holds approximately 200,000 clones, with less than 85% as singletons. The genes are TRBV7-6 and TRBJ2-7, with 12 bases matching TRBD2. This TCR was sampled from a woman of 80 years or more with COVID-19, enrolled during active disease. Sequencing was carried out using peripheral blood. Here the CDR3 reads CASSRGLAGTYEQYF. Written as DNA, the CDR3 is TGTGCCAGCAGCCGCGGACTAGCGGGAACTTACGAGCAGTACTTC.